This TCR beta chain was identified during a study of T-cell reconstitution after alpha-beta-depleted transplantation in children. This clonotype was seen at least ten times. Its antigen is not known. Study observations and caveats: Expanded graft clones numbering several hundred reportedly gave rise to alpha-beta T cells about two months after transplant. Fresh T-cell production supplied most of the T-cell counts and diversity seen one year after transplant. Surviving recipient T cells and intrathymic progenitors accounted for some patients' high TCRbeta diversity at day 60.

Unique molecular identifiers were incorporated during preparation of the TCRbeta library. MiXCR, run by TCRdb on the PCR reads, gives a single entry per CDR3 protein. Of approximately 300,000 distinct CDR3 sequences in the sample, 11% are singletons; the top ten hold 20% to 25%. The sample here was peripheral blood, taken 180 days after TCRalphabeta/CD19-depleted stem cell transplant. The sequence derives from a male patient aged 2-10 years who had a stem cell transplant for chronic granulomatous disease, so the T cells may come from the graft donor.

CDR3 coding DNA: TGCAGTGCTGGGTCCTTGGGGGGAGAGACCCAGTACTTC. It yields the protein CSAGSLGGETQYF. This chain connects TRBV20-1 to TRBJ2-5, with a tentative D call TRBD2 (6 bases). The CDR3 has 13 residues. Germline assignment: CDR1 DFQATT and CDR2 SNEGSKA (reference sequence). V was shortened by 5 bases and J by 4 bases, with 14 bases between the two germline ends.